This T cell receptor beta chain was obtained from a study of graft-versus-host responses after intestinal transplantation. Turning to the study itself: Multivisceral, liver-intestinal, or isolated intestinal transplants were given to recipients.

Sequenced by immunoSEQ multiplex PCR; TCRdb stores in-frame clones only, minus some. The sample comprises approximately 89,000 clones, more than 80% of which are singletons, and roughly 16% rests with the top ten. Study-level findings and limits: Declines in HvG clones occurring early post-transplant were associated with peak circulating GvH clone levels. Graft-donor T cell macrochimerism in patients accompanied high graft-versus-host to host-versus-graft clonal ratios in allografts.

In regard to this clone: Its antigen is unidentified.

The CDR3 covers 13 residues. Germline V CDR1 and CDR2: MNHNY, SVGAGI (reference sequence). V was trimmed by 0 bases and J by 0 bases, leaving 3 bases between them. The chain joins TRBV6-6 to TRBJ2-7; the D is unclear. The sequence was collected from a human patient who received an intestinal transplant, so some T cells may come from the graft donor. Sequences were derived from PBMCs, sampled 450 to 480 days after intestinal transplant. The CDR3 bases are TGTGCCAGCAGTTACTCGGACTCCTACGAGCAGTACTTC. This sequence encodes CASSYSDSYEQYF.